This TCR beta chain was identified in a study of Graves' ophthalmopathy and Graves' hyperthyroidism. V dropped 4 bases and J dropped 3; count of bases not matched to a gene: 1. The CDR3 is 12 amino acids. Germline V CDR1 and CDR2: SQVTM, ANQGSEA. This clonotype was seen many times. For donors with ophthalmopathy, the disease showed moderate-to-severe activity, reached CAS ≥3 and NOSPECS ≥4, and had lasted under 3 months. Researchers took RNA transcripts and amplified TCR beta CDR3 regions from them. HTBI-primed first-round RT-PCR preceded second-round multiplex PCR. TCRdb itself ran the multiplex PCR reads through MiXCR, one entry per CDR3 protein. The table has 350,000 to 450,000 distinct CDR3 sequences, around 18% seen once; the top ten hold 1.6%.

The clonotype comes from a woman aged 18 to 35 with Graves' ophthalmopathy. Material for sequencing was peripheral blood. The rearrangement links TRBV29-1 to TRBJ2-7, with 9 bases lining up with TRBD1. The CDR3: CSVGTGVYEQYF. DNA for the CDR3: TGCAGCGTTGGGACAGGGGTCTACGAGCAGTACTTC.